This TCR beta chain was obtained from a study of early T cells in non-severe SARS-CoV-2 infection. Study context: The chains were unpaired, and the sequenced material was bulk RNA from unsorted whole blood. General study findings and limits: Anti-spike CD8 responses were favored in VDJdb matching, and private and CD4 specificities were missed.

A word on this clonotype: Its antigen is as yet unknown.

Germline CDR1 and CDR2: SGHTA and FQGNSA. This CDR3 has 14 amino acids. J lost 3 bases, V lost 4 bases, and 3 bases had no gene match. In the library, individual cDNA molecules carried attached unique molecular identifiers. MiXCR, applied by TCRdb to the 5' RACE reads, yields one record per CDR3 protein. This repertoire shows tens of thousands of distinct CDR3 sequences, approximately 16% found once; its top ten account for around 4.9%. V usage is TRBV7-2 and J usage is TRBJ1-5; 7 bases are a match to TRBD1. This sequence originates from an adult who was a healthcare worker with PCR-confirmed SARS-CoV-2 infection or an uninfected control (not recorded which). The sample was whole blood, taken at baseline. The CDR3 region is CASSWQGDNQPQHF. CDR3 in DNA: TGTGCCAGCAGCTGGCAGGGGGACAATCAGCCCCAGCATTTT. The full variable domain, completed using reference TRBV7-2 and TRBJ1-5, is GAGVSQSPSNKVTEKGKDVELRCDPISGHTALYWYRQSLGQGLEFLIYFQGNSAPDKSGLPSDRFSAERTGGSVSTLTIQRTQQEDSAVYLCASSWQGDNQPQHFGDGTRLSIL.